Each of the 22 T cell receptor beta chains below was sequenced from the same sample in a study of cytomegalovirus exposure and HLA in healthy donors. Repertoires were generated with immunoSEQ multiplex PCR, while TCRdb's copy carries only in-frame clones and drops some. In the table there are some 150,000 clones, more than 85% of which are singletons. Sequences were obtained from PBMCs. The receptors stem from a man aged 18 to 30 in good health and CMV-seronegative.

The chain employs TRBV4-1 and TRBJ2-1, with TRBD2 identical over 9 bases. The trim removed 0 bases at V and 4 bases at J, leaving 7 bases unmatched. Germline CDR1 and CDR2: MGHRA and YSYEKL. The CDR3 contains 17 residues. The CDR3 reads CASSQDLLAGSYNEQFF. The CDR3 nucleotides read TGCGCCAGCAGCCAAGATCTGCTAGCGGGATCTTACAATGAGCAGTTCTTC.

Remarks on this clone: Relative to the germline gene, one junction end is altered; a read error may explain this. The V and J genes are TRBV7-9 and TRBJ1-5; 10 bases line up with TRBD1. The germline V gene has CDR1 SEHNR and CDR2 FQNEAQ (reference sequence). CDR3 length: 16 amino acids. CDR3 sequence: CASSLAGTGDGQPQHF. In DNA, the CDR3 is TGTGCCAGCAGCCTAGCCGGGACAGGGGACGGTCAGCCCCAGCATTTT.

V is TRBV7-9 and J is TRBJ2-7; 7 bases line up with TRBD1. CDR3 length equals 12 residues. The junction had 7 bases not matched to a gene; V was cut back by 6 bases and J by 8 bases. Germline V gene lookup returns CDR1 SEHNR and CDR2 FQNEAQ (reference sequence). In nucleotides, the CDR3 is TGTGCCAGCAGGTCACAGGGGTTTCAGCAGTACTTC. Translated: CASRSQGFQQYF. Full variable domain (remainder filled in from reference TRBV7-9 and TRBJ2-7): DTGVSQNPRHKITKRGQNVTFRCDPISEHNRLYWYRQTLGQGPEFLTYFQNEAQLEKSRLLSDRFSAERPKGSFSTLEIQRTEQGDSAMYLCASRSQGFQQYFGPGTRLTVT.

CDR3 region: CASSLIGGRNIQYF. As DNA, the CDR3 is TGTGCCAGCAGTTTAATCGGGGGAAGAAACATTCAGTACTTC. The V gene is TRBV27, the J gene TRBJ2-4; tentatively, D is TRBD2 (6 bases). V was trimmed by 2 bases and J by 6 bases, leaving 11 bases between them. The CDR3 is 14 amino acids. CDR1 MNHEY and CDR2 SMNVEV come from the germline V gene (reference sequence).

This chain connects TRBV10-3 to TRBJ2-7; 10 nucleotides match TRBD1. The CDR3 is made up of 14 amino acids. The trim removed 7 bases at V and 4 bases at J, leaving 7 bases unmatched. CDR1 and CDR2 (germline): ENHRY, SYGVKD. The CDR3 sequence is CAITQDRGNYEQYF. CDR3 bases: TGTGCCATCACCCAGGACAGGGGGAATTACGAGCAGTACTTC.

The chain has TRBV29-1 and TRBJ2-5, with unresolved D. CDR1 and CDR2 (germline): SQVTM, ANQGSEA. V shed 2 bases and J shed 5 bases, with 15 bases lying between them. The CDR3 covers 14 residues. CDR3: CSVERSPGFETQYF. Here the CDR3 DNA reads TGCAGCGTTGAAAGGTCCCCAGGCTTTGAGACCCAGTACTTC. Using reference TRBV29-1 and TRBJ2-5 for the parts outside the CDR3, the full variable domain is SAVISQKPSRDICQRGTSLTIQCQVDSQVTMMFWYRQQPGQSLTLIATANQGSEATYESGFVIDKFPISRPNLTFSTLTVSNMSPEDSSIYLCSVERSPGFETQYFGPGTRLLVL.

The chain employs TRBV10-2 and TRBJ2-7; TRBD1 might be the D (5 bases). The germline gives CDR1 WSHSY, CDR2 SAAADI. CDR3 size: 13 residues. The V end was cut by 4 bases, the J end by 2 bases, with 9 bases between. The chain's CDR3 is CASSGGGTYEQYV. The CDR3 DNA reads as TGCGCCAGCAGTGGGGGCGGAACCTACGAGCAGTACGTC.

The chain is built from TRBV7-9 and TRBJ1-4; 8 bases are a match to TRBD1. The length of the CDR3 is 14 residues. CDR1 SEHNR and CDR2 FQNEAQ come from the germline V gene (reference sequence). V lost 3 bases and J lost 11; bases outside the gene matches: 8. The CDR3 reads CASSFNQGAMKLFF. The CDR3 DNA follows: TGTGCCAGCAGCTTCAATCAGGGGGCAATGAAACTGTTTTTT.

In its sample, this clone was seen many times. V usage is TRBV11-2 and J usage is TRBJ2-2; TRBD2 agrees at 10 bases. The junction had 1 base not matched to a gene; V was cut back by 1 base and J by 8 bases. This CDR3 contains 14 residues. CDR1 is SGHAT and CDR2 is FQNNGV in the germline V gene. CDR3 amino acids: CASSLALAGGELFF. CDR3 bases: TGTGCCAGCAGCTTAGCACTAGCGGGGGGGGAGCTGTTTTTT.

The rearrangement uses TRBV6-9 and TRBJ2-1, with TRBD2 as a possible D gene (7 bases). V was shortened by 6 bases and J by 6 bases, with 21 bases between the two germline ends. Germline CDR1 MNHGY, CDR2 SVAAGI. This CDR3 comprises 16 residues. The CDR3 nucleotides are TGTGCCAGCAGCTTCGGGGGGCCCCAGTACAGCAATGAGCAGTTCTTC. Its translation: CASSFGGPQYSNEQFF.

This rearrangement joins TRBV9 to TRBJ2-3; D unclear. V lost 3 bases and J lost 3, with 8 bases in between. This CDR3 is built from 13 residues. Per the germline V gene, CDR1 is SGDLS and CDR2 is YYNGEE. CDR3 DNA sequence: TGTGCCAGCAGCGGGAGTCCAACAGATACGCAGTATTTT. Translation: CASSGSPTDTQYF.

This chain uses TRBV7-8 with TRBJ2-2; 9 bases match TRBD1. V trimming: 6 bases; J trimming: 3 bases; junction bases outside the gene matches: 8. This CDR3 is 16 amino acids long. The germline gives CDR1 SGHVS, CDR2 FQNEAQ. The CDR3 reads CASSSTGGPDTGELFF. The CDR3 DNA follows: TGTGCCAGCAGTTCAACAGGGGGCCCGGACACCGGGGAGCTGTTTTTT.

V gene TRBV19 combines with J gene TRBJ2-5; D unresolved. Trimming stripped 3 bases from V and 1 base from J, with 9 bases between. CDR1 LNHDA and CDR2 SQIVND come from the germline V gene (reference sequence). CDR3 length: 14 residues. CDR3 sequence reads: CASSIPGSQETQYF. Here the CDR3 DNA reads TGTGCCAGTAGTATCCCAGGAAGCCAAGAGACCCAGTACTTC.

V usage is TRBV7-9 and J usage is TRBJ1-5; 9 bases match TRBD1. With 5 bases clipped from V and 5 bases from J, the junction kept 10 bases outside the gene matches. The germline V gene has CDR1 SEHNR and CDR2 FQNEAQ (reference sequence). This CDR3 is 16 amino acids long. In nucleotides, the CDR3 is TGTGCCAGCAGCCCCGGGACAGGGAAACCCCATCAGCCCCAGCATTTT. It specifies CASSPGTGKPHQPQHF.

The chain has TRBV6-4 and TRBJ2-3; D gene ambiguous. This CDR3 comprises 15 residues. The V end was cut by 6 bases, the J end by 2 bases, with 15 bases between. Germline V lookup: CDR1 MRHNA, CDR2 SNTAGT. In DNA form, the CDR3 reads TGTGCCAGCAGCCCCCAGGCGCGCTCCACAGATACGCAGTATTTT. Translating it yields CASSPQARSTDTQYF.

This clone was picked up one time. V gene TRBV27 combines with J gene TRBJ2-5, with D unresolved. V lost 4 bases and J 0 bases, leaving 6 bases between the germline ends. The CDR3 contains 13 residues. Per germline, CDR1 MNHEY and CDR2 SMNVEV (reference sequence). The CDR3 region has the DNA TGTGCCAGCAGTTCCCCGTACCAAGAGACCCAGTACTTC. Its protein is CASSSPYQETQYF.

This chain joins TRBV5-4 and TRBJ1-1; D not certain. The CDR3 runs to 10 residues. Deletions cut 0 bases from V and 11 bases from J, with 5 bases between. Germline-derived CDR1 and CDR2 are SGHNT and YYREEE (reference sequence). CDR3 nucleotides: TGTGCCAGCAGCTTGGCTTATGCTTTCTTT. Residues: CASSLAYAFF.

The chain combines TRBV14 with TRBJ2-7; D gene ambiguous. V was cut by 0 bases and J by 5 bases, with 11 bases left in between. This CDR3 contains 14 residues. Germline CDR1 reads SGHDN; CDR2 reads FVKESK. The CDR3 loop is CASSQDWARHEQYF. For the CDR3, the DNA is TGTGCCAGCAGCCAAGACTGGGCGCGCCACGAGCAGTACTTC.

V is TRBV6-5 and J is TRBJ2-1, with TRBD2 matching over 11 bases. V trimming: 0 bases; J trimming: 4 bases; junction bases outside the gene matches: 2. CDR1 and CDR2 (germline): MNHEY, SVGAGI. This CDR3 has 16 residues. The CDR3 DNA reads TGTGCCAGCAGTTACTCGACTAGCGGGGTATACAATGAGCAGTTCTTC. The encoded protein is CASSYSTSGVYNEQFF.

Only one count was recorded for this clone. V usage is TRBV30 and J usage is TRBJ1-1; 9 bases agree with TRBD1. CDR3 length: 15 amino acids. J was trimmed by 0 bases and V by 2 bases; bases with no gene match: 4. Germline CDR1 GTSNPN, CDR2 SVGIG (reference sequence). The CDR3 coding sequence is TGTGCCTGGAGTATAGGACAGGGGATGAACACTGAAGCTTTCTTT. Protein: CAWSIGQGMNTEAFF.

The V call is TRBV27, the J call TRBJ1-1; D gene ambiguous. The CDR3 sequence is 15 residues long. Germline CDR1 MNHEY, CDR2 SMNVEV (reference sequence). V lost 6 bases and J lost 2, with 16 bases in between. The CDR3 nucleotides are TGTGCCAGCAGAAGGCGGAACCCTATAAACACTGAAGCTTTCTTT. It specifies CASRRRNPINTEAFF.

The chain is built from TRBV7-9 and TRBJ1-3; possibly TRBD1 for D (6 bases). Germline V CDR1 and CDR2: SEHNR, FQNEAQ (reference sequence). This CDR3 has 15 residues. The V and J ends lost 1 base and 0 bases respectively, with 7 bases between them. CDR3 in amino acids: CASSLGTVSGNTIYF. Here the CDR3 DNA reads TGTGCCAGCAGCTTAGGGACAGTCTCTGGAAACACCATATATTTT.